Presented here are 29 T cell receptor beta chains from one specimen sequenced in a study of chemoradiotherapy in HPV16-positive cancers. TCRdb's copy holds only in-frame clones and misses some; the assay was immunoSEQ multiplex PCR. Of roughly 5,000 clones detected, around 80% appear once; the ten largest clones hold approximately 28%. The sample was gathered from a patient who underwent chemoradiotherapy. The receptor set was obtained from a human donor with HPV-associated anogenital cancer.

In its sample, this clone was seen once. The genes are TRBV11-2 and TRBJ2-1, with D maybe TRBD2 (6 bases). V lost 4 bases and J 5 bases, leaving 15 bases between the germline ends. Germline-derived CDR1 and CDR2 are SGHAT and FQNNGV. This CDR3 spans 15 amino acids. Here the CDR3 reads CASSSRLATDNEQFF. The DNA of the CDR3 is TGTGCCAGCAGCTCCAGGCTAGCGACGGACAATGAGCAGTTCTTC.

CDR3 nucleotides: TGTGCCAGCAGCTTACCGGGGTTGAACACTGAAGCTTTCTTT. Its translation: CASSLPGLNTEAFF. The chain carries TRBV7-9 and TRBJ1-1, with D unclear. The CDR3 consists of 14 residues. Trimming removed 2 bases from V and 0 bases from J, with 7 bases in between. Germline CDR1 is SEHNR and CDR2 is FQNEAQ (reference sequence).

CDR3 DNA: TGTGCCAGCAGCTTAGATCAAGTTGTGTCTGAAGCTTTCTTT. Translation gives CASSLDQVVSEAFF. This chain links TRBV11-2 with TRBJ1-1, with unresolved D. V lost 0 bases to trimming and J lost 6 bases, with 11 bases between them. Germline values: CDR1 SGHAT, CDR2 FQNNGV. The CDR3 loop spans 14 amino acids.

The V gene is TRBV9, the J gene TRBJ2-1; no definite D call. V was clipped by 0 bases and J by 4 bases, with 11 bases between them. In germline, CDR1 is SGDLS, CDR2 YYNGEE. The CDR3 contains 15 residues. The CDR3 is CASSVDLVQYNEQFF. The CDR3 DNA is TGTGCCAGCAGCGTAGATCTTGTACAGTACAATGAGCAGTTCTTC.

This clone appeared a few times. V is TRBV19 and J is TRBJ1-1; 8 nucleotides align to TRBD1. J gave up 5 bases and V 7 bases, and 9 bases lay outside the gene matches. This CDR3 contains 14 residues. Germline lookup yields CDR1 LNHDA and CDR2 SQIVND (reference sequence). DNA for the CDR3: TGTGCCAGTACCATCACCCGGGACAGGACTGAAGCTTTCTTT. Amino acid sequence: CASTITRDRTEAFF.

The chain is built from TRBV18 and TRBJ1-2; 8 positions match TRBD1. Germline CDR1 and CDR2: KGHSH and LQKENI. This CDR3 comprises 16 residues. The V segment lost 3 bases and the J segment 3 bases; nucleotides outside the gene matches: 9. The CDR3 sequence is CASSPWTGKKDYGYTF. DNA of the CDR3: TGTGCCAGCTCACCCTGGACAGGGAAAAAGGACTATGGCTACACCTTC.

The chain couples TRBV5-1 to TRBJ2-3; unclear D gene. CDR1 and CDR2 (germline): SGHRS, YFSETQ. The CDR3 runs 14 residues. The V end lost 0 bases, the J end lost 4 bases, and 9 bases lay between the germline ends. The CDR3 DNA reads TGCGCCAGCAGCTTGGATCTGAGGCCAGATACGCAGTATTTT. Residues: CASSLDLRPDTQYF. The full variable domain, completed using reference TRBV5-1 and TRBJ2-3, is KAGVTQTPRYLIKTRGQQVTLSCSPISGHRSVSWYQQTPGQGLQFLFEYFSETQRNKGNFPGRFSGRQFSNSRSEMNVSTLELGDSALYLCASSLDLRPDTQYFGPGTRLTVL.

The gene calls are TRBV5-5 and TRBJ2-5; D might be TRBD1 or TRBD2, each matching 6 bases. The CDR3 sequence is 15 residues long. Per the germline V gene, CDR1 is SGHKS and CDR2 is YYEKEE (reference sequence). Between the trimmed V and J ends, which lost 6 bases and 5 bases, there was a span of 20 bases. CDR3 coding DNA: TGTGCCAGCACCTCCCTGGCGGGACAAAGGGAGACCCAGTACTTC. Amino acid sequence: CASTSLAGQRETQYF. Supplemented by reference TRBV5-5 and TRBJ2-5, the full variable domain reads DAGVTQSPTHLIKTRGQQVTLRCSPISGHKSVSWYQQVLGQGPQFIFQYYEKEERGRGNFPDRFSARQFPNYSSELNVNALLLGDSALYLCASTSLAGQRETQYFGPGTRLLVL.

The chain recombines TRBV9 with TRBJ2-3; 7 positions agree with TRBD2. Germline lookup yields CDR1 SGDLS and CDR2 YYNGEE. Trimming at V came to 6 bases and at J to 0 bases, leaving 13 bases not matched to a gene. CDR3 length: 17 residues. The CDR3 here is CASNNPGRGKSTDTQYF. CDR3 coding DNA: TGTGCCAGCAACAACCCGGGGCGGGGGAAAAGCACAGATACGCAGTATTTT. The full variable domain, in which reference TRBV9 and TRBJ2-3 provide the parts outside the CDR3, is DSGVTQTPKHLITATGQRVTLRCSPRSGDLSVYWYQQSLDQGLQFLIQYYNGEERAKGNILERFSAQQFPDLHSELNLSSLELGDSALYFCASNNPGRGKSTDTQYFGPGTRLTVL.

The chain recombines TRBV10-3 with TRBJ2-1; weak D call: TRBD2 (5 bases). From germline, CDR1 is ENHRY and CDR2 SYGVKD. The length of the CDR3 is 15 residues. The ends were cut back, 2 bases at V and 10 bases at J, with 18 bases in the middle. CDR3 in DNA: TGTGCCATCAGTGAGCCCCGGAGGCTAGACGGCGAGCAGTTCTTC. Residues: CAISEPRRLDGEQFF.

The V gene is TRBV7-2, the J gene TRBJ2-5; 13 bases are a match to TRBD2. The length of the CDR3 is 16 residues. V trimming: 1 base; J trimming: 1 base; junction bases outside the gene matches: 0. Germline values: CDR1 SGHTA, CDR2 FQGNSA. CDR3 DNA sequence: TGTGCCAGCAGCTTAGGGACTAGCGGGGGCCAAGAGACCCAGTACTTC. It translates to CASSLGTSGGQETQYF.

V is TRBV10-2 and J is TRBJ2-7, with TRBD2 as a possible D gene (6 bases). The CDR3 is 14 amino acids. Germline V gene sequence: CDR1 WSHSY, CDR2 SAAADI. Trimming took off 8 bases at V and 3 bases at J, with 17 bases between the two ends. CDR3 sequence reads: CASWEVWPGYEQYF. CDR3 sequence (DNA): TGCGCCAGCTGGGAGGTCTGGCCGGGCTACGAGCAGTACTTC.

This chain connects TRBV9 to TRBJ2-3, with 7 bases aligning to TRBD2. Germline V gene data show CDR1 as SGDLS and CDR2 as YYNGEE. The length of the CDR3 is 15 residues. Trimming removed 0 bases from V and 4 bases from J; junction bases left unmatched: 5. The CDR3 nucleotides are TGTGCCAGCAGCGTAGGAGGGAGGGCCGCAGATACGCAGTATTTT. Translated, it gives CASSVGGRAADTQYF. Filled out from reference TRBV9 and TRBJ2-3, the complete variable domain reads DSGVTQTPKHLITATGQRVTLRCSPRSGDLSVYWYQQSLDQGLQFLIQYYNGEERAKGNILERFSAQQFPDLHSELNLSSLELGDSALYFCASSVGGRAADTQYFGPGTRLTVL.

This rearrangement joins TRBV7-2 to TRBJ2-3, with a possible D match to TRBD2 (5 bases). The V gene lost 5 bases and the J gene lost 2 bases, with 11 bases spanning the gap. Per the germline V gene, CDR1 is SGHTA and CDR2 is FQGNSA. The CDR3 consists of 14 residues. The CDR3 nucleotides are TGTGCCAGCAGCGCTCTCGGGATCACAGATACGCAGTATTTT. This codes for CASSALGITDTQYF.

This chain connects TRBV19 to TRBJ2-7; 8 bases are a match to TRBD2. Trimming at V came to 7 bases and at J to 2 bases, leaving 19 bases not matched to a gene. Germline V lookup: CDR1 LNHDA, CDR2 SQIVND (reference sequence). CDR3 length: 18 amino acids. CDR3 loop: CASKLLGGGLDSTYEQYV. CDR3 DNA sequence: TGTGCCAGTAAGCTTCTCGGGGGGGGCCTAGACTCGACCTACGAGCAGTACGTC.

This chain uses TRBV2 with TRBJ2-4; unclear D gene. The CDR3 has 16 residues. Germline CDR1 and CDR2: SNHLY and FYNNEI. V was trimmed by 6 bases and J by 2 bases, leaving 17 bases between them. The CDR3 DNA is TGTGCCAGCAGGCTAGGATTTGTTGGTCCCAAAAACATTCAGTACTTC. Its protein product is CASRLGFVGPKNIQYF.

J is TRBJ1-1 and V is TRBV7-8; D is perhaps TRBD1 (6 bases). Germline V gives CDR1 SGHVS, CDR2 FQNEAQ. V lost 2 bases and J lost 6, with 22 bases in between. This CDR3 region has 17 residues. The DNA for the CDR3 is TGTGCCAGCAGCTTATCTTGGTCGAGGGGGAGCTCGTCTGAAGCTTTCTTT. Translated, it gives CASSLSWSRGSSSEAFF.

Only a few counts were recorded for this clone. This CDR3 reads CASSIGSSGGSTDTQYF. The CDR3 nucleotides are TGTGCCAGTAGTATAGGATCTAGCGGGGGGAGCACAGATACGCAGTATTTT. This chain joins TRBV19 and TRBJ2-3; TRBD2 matches at 11 bases. The CDR3 runs 17 residues. Germline CDR1 LNHDA, CDR2 SQIVND (reference sequence). With 1 base clipped from V and 0 bases from J, the junction kept 3 bases outside the gene matches.

V is TRBV11-3 and J is TRBJ2-3; 10 bases map to TRBD2. V dropped 3 bases and J dropped 5; count of bases not matched to a gene: 8. The CDR3 length is 16 residues. Germline V gene data show CDR1 as SGHNT and CDR2 as YENEEA. In DNA, the CDR3 is TGTGCCAGCAGCTTCTCTAGCGGGAGTGGAGTAGATACGCAGTATTTT. This encodes CASSFSSGSGVDTQYF.

The chain is built from TRBV7-6 and TRBJ1-1, with TRBD1 identical over 7 bases. This CDR3 is built from 14 residues. The J segment lost 5 bases and the V segment lost 4 bases, leaving 7 bases of the junction unmatched. Germline V gene sequence: CDR1 SGHVS, CDR2 FNYEAQ. CDR3 sequence reads: CASSSGQRGTEAFF. Written as DNA, the CDR3 is TGTGCCAGCAGCTCGGGACAGCGGGGGACTGAAGCTTTCTTT.

In this sample, this clone turned up a few times. The chain recombines TRBV18 with TRBJ2-5; no definite D call. Trimming took off 3 bases at V and 1 base at J, with 6 bases between the two ends. The germline CDR1 and CDR2 sequences are KGHSH and LQKENI. The CDR3 length is 13 residues. In DNA form, the CDR3 reads TGTGCCAGCTCACCGACGTTCCAAGAGACCCAGTACTTC. Protein sequence: CASSPTFQETQYF.

This clone has just one count. The V and J genes are TRBV29-1 and TRBJ2-5; TRBD2 matches 7 bases. Germline CDR1 SQVTM, CDR2 ANQGSEA. V lost 7 bases to trimming and J lost 6 bases; unmatched junction nucleotides: 11. The CDR3 totals 13 residues. CDR3: CSARQAGQKTQYF. The CDR3 bases are TGCAGCGCCCGCCAAGCGGGGCAAAAGACCCAGTACTTC.

This clone was seen once. V is TRBV18 and J is TRBJ2-3; the D is unclear. The V end lost 6 bases, the J end lost 4 bases, and 17 bases lay between the germline ends. Germline V gene data show CDR1 as KGHSH and CDR2 as LQKENI. CDR3 length: 15 residues. The CDR3 is CASSPNLGGSDTQYF. CDR3 sequence (DNA): TGTGCCAGCTCTCCGAACCTAGGTGGGTCAGATACGCAGTATTTT.

The chain carries TRBV5-1 and TRBJ2-7; 10 nucleotides match TRBD1. This CDR3 is 16 amino acids long. Germline trimming cut 0 bases from V and 2 bases from J; bases unmatched to any gene: 5. Germline lookup yields CDR1 SGHRS and CDR2 YFSETQ. The CDR3 sequence: CASSLVPGTGAYEQYF. The CDR3, as DNA: TGCGCCAGCAGCTTGGTCCCCGGGACAGGGGCCTACGAGCAGTACTTC.

This chain joins TRBV7-3 and TRBJ2-1; 8 bases match TRBD2. V dropped 0 bases and J dropped 4; count of bases not matched to a gene: 2. The CDR3 runs to 15 residues. CDR1 and CDR2 from the germline V gene are SGHTA and FQGTGA. CDR3 DNA: TGTGCCAGCAGCTTAACGACGGGAGGGTACAATGAGCAGTTCTTC. Residues: CASSLTTGGYNEQFF.

V and J are TRBV4-1 and TRBJ2-1, with TRBD2 as a possible D gene (6 bases). Germline V gene lookup returns CDR1 MGHRA and CDR2 YSYEKL. The CDR3 spans 14 residues. V was pared by 4 bases and J by 7 bases, with 14 bases between. The CDR3 bases are TGCGCCAGCAGCCCTCCCGGGACTCCTAATGAGCAGTTCTTC. This encodes CASSPPGTPNEQFF.

V is TRBV7-9 and J is TRBJ2-7; D is possibly TRBD2 (5 bases). V lost 5 bases to trimming and J lost 0 bases, with 11 bases between them. The length of the CDR3 is 14 residues. CDR1 is SEHNR and CDR2 is FQNEAQ in the germline V gene (reference sequence). The CDR3 DNA sequence: TGTGCCAGCAGCACGGACGGGGACTCCTACGAGCAGTACTTC. The encoded protein is CASSTDGDSYEQYF.

The rearrangement joins TRBV6-6 to TRBJ1-1; D unresolved. CDR3 length equals 14 residues. Per the germline V gene, CDR1 is MNHNY and CDR2 is SVGAGI (reference sequence). Trimming shortened V by 6 bases and J by 2 bases, and 13 bases separated the two germline ends. CDR3 amino acids: CASSDHWLNTEAFF. CDR3 sequence (DNA): TGTGCCAGCAGCGACCATTGGCTTAACACTGAAGCTTTCTTT.

V is TRBV7-6 and J is TRBJ2-3; 7 nucleotides line up with TRBD2. The CDR3 totals 14 residues. The V gene's germline CDR1 is SGHVS and CDR2 FNYEAQ. The J segment lost 4 bases and the V segment lost 4 bases, leaving 5 bases of the junction unmatched. The CDR3, as DNA: TGTGCCAGCAGCTCAGGCGGGGGTGCAGATACGCAGTATTTT. Amino acid sequence: CASSSGGGADTQYF.